Presented here are 20 T cell receptor beta chains from one specimen sequenced in a study of T cell changes during pregnancy in multiple sclerosis. Assay: immunoSEQ multiplex PCR; the TCRdb copy retains only in-frame clones and omits some. The data show 69,000 or so clones, 80% to 95% seen once. Sequenced here: peripheral blood, sampled before pregnancy. The origin of the receptors is a female donor with multiple sclerosis, enrolled in a pregnancy study.

The chain links TRBV6-5 to TRBJ2-7; D might be TRBD2 (6 bases). Germline V lookup: CDR1 MNHEY, CDR2 SVGAGI. V shed 4 bases and J shed 3 bases, with 10 bases lying between them. The CDR3 extends over 13 amino acids. CDR3 DNA sequence: TGTGCCAGCAGTTGGCGGAGGGGCTACGAGCAGTACTTC. Its translation is CASSWRRGYEQYF.

The chain recombines TRBV4-2 with TRBJ2-5; TRBD1 might be the D (6 bases). The CDR3 length is 15 residues. Germline CDR1 is LGHNA and CDR2 is YNFKEQ. V gave up 1 base and J gave up 1 base, with 10 bases separating them. This CDR3 is CASSQGRGTQETQYF. In nucleotides, the CDR3 is TGTGCCAGCAGCCAAGGAAGGGGGACCCAAGAGACCCAGTACTTC.

The chain links TRBV6-5 to TRBJ1-2; the D is unclear. CDR3 size: 14 residues. V dropped 5 bases and J dropped 3 bases, with 13 bases sitting between them. Germline V gives CDR1 MNHEY, CDR2 SVGAGI. As DNA, the CDR3 is TGTGCCAGCAGTGCCTATCGGGGTGACTATGGCTACACCTTC. This translates into CASSAYRGDYGYTF.

The CDR3 is CASSLDGRAGNEQFF. CDR3 coding DNA: TGTGCCAGCAGCTTGGACGGGAGGGCGGGTAATGAGCAGTTCTTC. J is TRBJ2-1 and V is TRBV5-4; TRBD2 agrees at 8 bases. Losses at the gene ends were 0 bases for V and 7 bases for J; bases not matched to a gene: 6. The CDR3 has 15 amino acids. Germline-derived CDR1 and CDR2 are SGHNT and YYREEE (reference sequence).

The chain is built from TRBV6-4 and TRBJ2-1; the match to TRBD1 covers 9 bases. The CDR3 has 14 residues. Looked up from germline, CDR1 is MRHNA and CDR2 is SNTAGT. After removal of 2 bases from V and 7 bases from J, the junction contained 3 bases not matched to a gene. This CDR3 reads CASSDIGQGNEQFF. The CDR3 DNA is TGTGCCAGCAGTGACATAGGACAGGGGAATGAGCAGTTCTTC.

This chain links TRBV30 with TRBJ2-5; 12 bases line up with TRBD2. V was pared by 4 bases and J by 5 bases, with 8 bases of the junction left unmatched. This CDR3 is built from 15 residues. Germline CDR1 GTSNPN, CDR2 SVGIG (reference sequence). In nucleotides, the CDR3 is TGTGCCTGGAAAGCTAGCGGGAGGGCCTGGGAGACCCAGTACTTC. Amino acids: CAWKASGRAWETQYF.

V is TRBV18 and J is TRBJ1-1, with TRBD1 as a possible D gene (6 bases). V lost 3 bases and J 8 bases, leaving 13 bases between the germline ends. From germline, CDR1 is KGHSH and CDR2 LQKENI. The CDR3 is 13 amino acids. This CDR3 reads CASSPKGGQEAFF. The CDR3 DNA reads as TGTGCCAGCTCACCCAAGGGGGGGCAGGAAGCTTTCTTT. The variable domain in full, completed from reference TRBV18 and TRBJ1-1, reads NAGVMQNPRHLVRRRGQEARLRCSPMKGHSHVYWYRQLPEEGLKFMVYLQKENIIDESGMPKERFSAEFPKEGPSILRIQQVVRGDSAAYFCASSPKGGQEAFFGQGTRLTVV.

The V gene is TRBV7-6, the J gene TRBJ2-7; D is possibly TRBD2 (6 bases). V lost 0 bases and J 5 bases, leaving 8 bases between the germline ends. This CDR3 is 13 amino acids long. Germline CDR1 and CDR2: SGHVS and FNYEAQ. The CDR3 sequence is CASSLAPGDEQYF. As DNA, the CDR3 is TGTGCCAGCAGCTTAGCGCCGGGGGACGAGCAGTACTTC.

The genes are TRBV5-5 and TRBJ1-3; D perhaps matches TRBD1 (6 bases). The CDR3 sequence is 17 residues long. Germline CDR1 is SGHKS and CDR2 is YYEKEE (reference sequence). V dropped 4 bases and J dropped 0 bases, with 17 bases sitting between them. For the CDR3, the DNA is TGTGCCAGCAGCCCCAAACAGGGAAGGCTCTCTGGAAACACCATATATTTT. Its translation is CASSPKQGRLSGNTIYF.

J is TRBJ2-3 and V is TRBV29-1, with TRBD2 as a possible D gene (6 bases). V was shortened by 1 base and J by 5 bases, with 16 bases between the two germline ends. The CDR3 sequence is 15 residues long. Germline V lookup: CDR1 SQVTM, CDR2 ANQGSEA. CDR3 region: CSVEAGLALGDTQYF. DNA for the CDR3: TGCAGCGTTGAAGCAGGGCTAGCGCTCGGAGATACGCAGTATTTT.

This clone has a handful of counts. The chain employs TRBV7-3 and TRBJ1-5; D unclear. CDR3 length equals 14 residues. The germline CDR1 and CDR2 sequences are SGHTA and FQGTGA. V was trimmed by 4 bases and J by 4 bases, leaving 11 bases between them. The CDR3 bases are TGTGCCAGCAGCTCAATACAGAGAAATCAGCCCCAGCATTTT. It yields the protein CASSSIQRNQPQHF.

This rearrangement joins TRBV14 to TRBJ1-1, with TRBD1 as a possible D gene (6 bases). Germline CDR1 SGHDN, CDR2 FVKESK. V was trimmed by 0 bases and J by 4 bases, leaving 15 bases between them. The CDR3 covers 16 residues. This CDR3 is CASSQDSDSLATEAFF. The CDR3 nucleotides read TGTGCCAGCAGCCAAGATTCGGACAGTTTGGCCACTGAAGCTTTCTTT.

J is TRBJ2-7 and V is TRBV4-3; 7 bases line up with TRBD2. The CDR3 has 15 residues. V gave up 6 bases and J gave up 2 bases; unmatched junction bases: 10. CDR1 LGHNA and CDR2 YSLEER come from the germline V gene. CDR3 DNA: TGCGCCAGCAGATTCGCAAGGGAGGGCACCTACGAGCAGTACTTC. Its protein product is CASRFAREGTYEQYF.

The chain has TRBV13 and TRBJ1-6; D is ambiguous. V lost 5 bases and J lost 5, with 7 bases in between. In germline, CDR1 is PRHDT, CDR2 FYEKMQ (reference sequence). The CDR3 spans 13 residues. The CDR3 bases are TGTGCCAGCAGCCCGAGGGATAATTCACCCCTCCACTTT. Its protein product is CASSPRDNSPLHF.

V usage is TRBV14 and J usage is TRBJ2-3, with 8 nucleotides matching TRBD2. CDR1 SGHDN and CDR2 FVKESK come from the germline V gene. The CDR3 sequence is 15 residues long. J lost 6 bases, V lost 1 base, and 6 bases had no gene match. CDR3 loop: CASSQAAGVTDTQYF. The CDR3 DNA reads TGTGCCAGCAGCCAAGCAGCGGGAGTAACTGATACGCAGTATTTT.

The V gene is TRBV19, the J gene TRBJ2-3; 7 bases agree with TRBD1. J gave up 0 bases and V 6 bases, and 6 bases lay outside the gene matches. In germline, CDR1 is LNHDA, CDR2 SQIVND (reference sequence). The CDR3 sequence is 15 residues long. CDR3 nucleotides: TGTGCCAGTAGATGGGGACAGACTAGCACAGATACGCAGTATTTT. This sequence encodes CASRWGQTSTDTQYF.

The chain couples TRBV27 to TRBJ2-7; 8 nucleotides match TRBD2. Germline lookup yields CDR1 MNHEY and CDR2 SMNVEV (reference sequence). Germline trimming cut 9 bases from V and 5 bases from J; bases unmatched to any gene: 15. The CDR3 has 15 residues. CDR3 sequence (DNA): TGTGCCAGTGCCTTCGCGGGAGGATCCCTAGACGAGCAGTACTTC. Translation: CASAFAGGSLDEQYF.

This clone appeared a single time. J is TRBJ2-3 and V is TRBV5-4; tentative D call: TRBD2 (6 bases). Trimming left V 2 bases short and J 0 bases short, with 16 bases between. The CDR3 is 17 amino acids. From germline, CDR1 is SGHNT and CDR2 YYREEE (reference sequence). The CDR3, as DNA: TGTGCCAGCAGCTTCCAAATGCGGGGCGGGAGCACAGATACGCAGTATTTT. Residues: CASSFQMRGGSTDTQYF.

This sequence joins TRBV7-6 and TRBJ2-7; 8 bases map to TRBD1. V trimming: 4 bases; J trimming: 2 bases; junction bases outside the gene matches: 10. The CDR3 runs 16 residues. Per germline, CDR1 SGHVS and CDR2 FNYEAQ. This CDR3 is CASSSGLGTGAYEQYF. Here the CDR3 DNA reads TGTGCCAGCAGCTCAGGATTGGGGACAGGAGCCTACGAGCAGTACTTC.

The rearrangement links TRBV5-4 to TRBJ2-3; weak D call: TRBD2 (5 bases). Germline CDR1 SGHNT, CDR2 YYREEE (reference sequence). The CDR3 spans 15 residues. V dropped 3 bases and J dropped 6 bases, with 17 bases sitting between them. The CDR3, as DNA: TGTGCCAGCAGCTCTCAGCGGCCTTTGAGCGATACGCAGTATTTT. Translating it yields CASSSQRPLSDTQYF.